These T cell receptor beta chains were read from a single sample in a study of shared clonotypes between healthy human individuals. This table comes from immunoSEQ multiplex PCR, and its TCRdb copy is limited to in-frame clones, with some not included. The sample carries 980,000 or so clones, approximately 76% recorded once. Sequencing was carried out using memory CD4+ T cells sorted from blood. The receptors originated from a man aged 18 to 29 in good health. Both conserved end residues are part of each CDR3. The D gene is left open where the match is weak. For some rows the clone size is stated as once, few or many, or as a class when expanded; others skip it.

D: TRBD1
J: TRBJ1-1
length: 14
size: once
V: TRBV18
CDR3: CASSMDRGNTEAFF
DNA: TGTGCCAGCTCTATGGACAGGGGGAACACTGAAGCTTTCTTT

D: -
J: TRBJ2-2
length: 14
size: many
V: TRBV18
CDR3: CASSPPSNPGELFF
DNA: TGTGCCAGCTCACCACCGAGCAACCCCGGGGAGCTGTTTTTT

D: -
J: TRBJ1-6
length: 15
size: -
V: TRBV7-9
CDR3: CASSSFRGPNSPLHF
DNA: TGTGCCAGCAGCTCTTTCCGGGGCCCCAATTCACCCCTCCACTTT

D: -
J: TRBJ1-1
length: 13
size: -
V: TRBV10-2
CDR3: CASNYGGFTEAFF
DNA: TGCGCCAGCAACTACGGAGGGTTCACTGAAGCTTTCTTT

D: TRBD1
J: TRBJ2-1
length: 16
size: -
V: TRBV19
CDR3: CASSIIFDRGGNEQFF
DNA: TGTGCCAGTAGTATCATTTTTGACAGGGGTGGCAATGAGCAGTTCTTC

D: -
J: TRBJ2-5
length: 12
size: -
V: TRBV6-1
CDR3: CASKASQETQYF
DNA: TGTGCCAGCAAAGCCAGCCAAGAGACCCAGTACTTC

D: TRBD2
J: TRBJ2-5
length: 16
size: -
V: TRBV30
CDR3: CAWSGIAGGIQETQYF
DNA: TGTGCCTGGAGTGGGATCGCGGGGGGGATCCAAGAGACCCAGTACTTC

D: TRBD2
J: TRBJ2-2
length: 16
size: -
V: TRBV6-1
CDR3: CASSARLAGHTGELFF
DNA: TGTGCCAGCAGTGCCCGACTAGCGGGACACACCGGGGAGCTGTTTTTT

D: TRBD1
J: TRBJ2-6
length: 19
size: -
V: TRBV19
CDR3: CASSEGISTGGGRANVLTF
DNA: TGTGCCAGTAGTGAGGGTATCTCGACAGGGGGCGGAAGGGCCAACGTCCTGACTTTC

D: -
J: TRBJ2-5
length: 15
size: -
V: TRBV14
CDR3: CASSQFIGQKETQYF
DNA: TGTGCCAGCAGCCAATTCATCGGACAGAAAGAGACCCAGTACTTC

D: -
J: TRBJ1-5
length: 15
size: -
V: TRBV5-1
CDR3: CASSLEGKRNQPQHF
DNA: TGCGCCAGCAGCTTGGAGGGGAAGCGCAATCAGCCCCAGCATTTT

D: -
J: TRBJ2-2
length: 17
size: many
V: TRBV4-1
CDR3: CASSQVDMGFNTGELFF
DNA: TGCGCCAGCAGCCAAGTCGATATGGGGTTTAACACCGGGGAGCTGTTTTTT

D: -
J: TRBJ2-1
length: 15
size: -
V: TRBV9
CDR3: CASSVEGARDNEQFF
DNA: TGTGCCAGCAGCGTAGAAGGGGCACGGGACAATGAGCAGTTCTTC

D: -
J: TRBJ1-6
length: 14
size: -
V: TRBV2
CDR3: CASRGTNSNSPLHF
DNA: TGTGCCAGCAGAGGGACCAATAGTAATTCACCCCTCCACTTT

D: -
J: TRBJ2-5
length: 14
size: -
V: TRBV5-1
CDR3: CASSLLDSLETQYF
DNA: TGCGCCAGCAGCCTTCTGGACAGTCTCGAGACCCAGTACTTC

D: -
J: TRBJ1-2
length: 14
size: -
V: TRBV5-6
CDR3: CASSLKRFNYGYTF
DNA: TGTGCCAGCAGCTTAAAACGATTCAACTATGGCTACACCTTC

D: -
J: TRBJ2-3
length: 16
size: many
V: TRBV5-4
CDR3: CASSLELRGGPDTQYF
DNA: TGTGCCAGCAGCTTGGAGTTGCGCGGGGGCCCAGATACGCAGTATTTT

D: -
J: TRBJ2-6
length: 15
size: -
V: TRBV21-1
CDR3: CASPALVTGANVLTF
DNA: TGTGCCAGCCCGGCGTTGGTGACTGGGGCCAACGTCCTGACTTTC

D: TRBD1
J: TRBJ2-7
length: 15
size: -
V: TRBV11-2
CDR3: CASSSGQGEVYEQYF
DNA: TGTGCCAGCAGCTCGGGACAGGGGGAGGTGTACGAGCAGTACTTC

D: -
J: TRBJ2-7
length: 13
size: -
V: TRBV4-3
CDR3: CASSQDGTQRQYF
DNA: TGCGCCAGCAGCCAAGATGGTACGCAGCGGCAGTACTTC

D: -
J: TRBJ1-3
length: 15
size: -
V: TRBV5-1
CDR3: CASSSRGGTGNTIYF
DNA: TGCGCCAGCAGCTCCCGGGGGGGCACTGGAAACACCATATATTTT

D: TRBD1
J: TRBJ1-2
length: 12
size: -
V: TRBV29-1
CDR3: CSASQGDYGYTF
DNA: TGCAGCGCTTCACAGGGGGACTATGGCTACACCTTC

D: -
J: TRBJ1-2
length: 14
size: -
V: TRBV7-9
CDR3: CASSSKAGNYGYTF
DNA: TGTGCCAGCAGCTCGAAGGCAGGGAACTATGGCTACACCTTC

D: -
J: TRBJ2-7
length: 13
size: -
V: TRBV6-1
CDR3: CASIQSPTREQYF
DNA: TGTGCCAGCATTCAAAGTCCTACGAGAGAGCAGTACTTC

D: -
J: TRBJ1-1
length: 14
size: -
V: TRBV28
CDR3: CASSLTGSRTEAFF
DNA: TGTGCCAGCAGTCTTACAGGGTCGAGGACTGAAGCTTTCTTT

D: -
J: TRBJ2-7
length: 13
size: -
V: TRBV18
CDR3: CASSPLSPSEQYF
DNA: TGTGCCAGCTCACCACTAAGTCCCTCCGAGCAGTACTTC